This TCR beta chain emerged from a study of regulatory T cells in long-lasting Graves disease. This CDR3 spans 16 amino acids. Looked up from germline, CDR1 is SGHTA and CDR2 is FQGTGA. Trimming pared 5 bases from V and 3 bases from J, leaving 19 bases between. In building TCR beta libraries, iRepertoire HTBI primers were used together with Arm-PCR of CDR3 regions. TCRdb re-derived calls from the multiplex PCR reads in MiXCR, one entry per CDR3 protein. The sample lists 420,000 or so distinct CDR3 sequences, around 17% occurring once. Time point specified: newly diagnosed GD, antithyroid drugs for less than 3 months. Isolated PBMC RNA provided the starting material for the TCR library. Study outcomes and limitations: Tissue studied was limited to peripheral blood, excluding thyroid tissue. TRBV28, TRBJ1-2 and TRBJ2-5 were favored in persistent disease.

There are many counts of this clonotype. Its specificity is not known. A further study also used this sample, focusing on T cells in Graves' hyperthyroidism and ophthalmopathy. That study reports: Researchers ran a first-round RT-PCR on the TCR CDR3 using the HTBI primer set. Most expanded thyroid clonotypes above 0.001 recurred in blood.

The sequence was collected from a woman aged 18-35 years with Graves disease. The gene calls are TRBV7-3 and TRBJ1-2; TRBD1 is a possible D gene (5 bases). The sample here was peripheral blood mononuclear cells (PBMCs), taken at new diagnosis, from a patient treated with antithyroid drugs. The CDR3 nucleotides are TGTGCCAGCAGCCCGACCGGGACCCAGGGCGACTATGGCTACACCTTC. The encoded protein is CASSPTGTQGDYGYTF.